These 19 T cell receptor beta chains came from one sample sequenced in a study of blood T cells in healthy people across ages. The authors ran a second PCR of about 7 to 11 cycles using a sample-barcoded 5' primer and a J-beta primer mix. TCRdb re-analysed the 5' RACE reads in MiXCR, keeping a single row per CDR3 protein. Counted here are hundreds of thousands of distinct CDR3 sequences, about 34% occurring once; the ten biggest clones make up approximately 15%. The sample taken for sequencing was blood. Source of these receptors: an elderly woman in good health.

This clonotype was counted at least ten times. The chain links TRBV20-1 to TRBJ2-1, with 9 bases lining up with TRBD2. The germline V gene has CDR1 DFQATT and CDR2 SNEGSKA (reference sequence). The CDR3 length is 11 residues. The trim removed 6 bases at V and 8 bases at J, leaving 2 bases unmatched. The CDR3 coding sequence is TGCAGTGCGGAGCGGGGGGATGAGCAGTTCTTC. Its translation: CSAERGDEQFF.

This clonotype came up a few times. J is TRBJ1-6 and V is TRBV24-1; the D gene is possibly TRBD1 (6 bases). The germline V and J ends were trimmed by 3 bases and 0 bases, with 17 bases remaining between them. The CDR3 runs 19 residues. Germline loops: CDR1 KGHDR, CDR2 SFDVKD. The CDR3 loop reads CATSDLDSLASSYNSPLHF. As DNA, the CDR3 is TGTGCCACCAGTGATCTGGACAGTCTCGCGAGCTCCTATAATTCACCCCTCCACTTT.

Turning to this clonotype: It may be a read error: a sequence one base away is much more abundant. This chain connects TRBV7-2 to TRBJ2-1; D is unclear. The CDR3 runs 15 residues. Germline CDR1 is SGHTA and CDR2 is FQGNSA. The CDR3 is CASSEGTTFYNGQFF. For the CDR3, the DNA is TGTGCCAGCTCCGAAGGCACCACTTTTTACAATGGGCAGTTCTTC.

In DNA, the CDR3 is TGTGCCAGCAGTTACCCCGGGGCCTCACCCCTCCACTTT. Translation gives CASSYPGASPLHF. This sequence joins TRBV6-2 or TRBV6-3 and TRBJ1-6, with D perhaps TRBD1 (5 bases). The V end lost 2 bases, the J end lost 10 bases, and 9 bases lay between the germline ends. The CDR3 spans 13 residues. CDR1 MNHEY and CDR2 SVGEGT come from the germline V gene.

As regards this clonotype: This sequence may be a read error, since a much larger clone differs from it by one base. J is TRBJ2-5 and V is TRBV3-1; D is unresolved. CDR1 LGHDT and CDR2 YNNKEL come from the germline V gene (reference sequence). V lost 4 bases and J lost 11, with 23 bases in between. The CDR3 spans 15 residues. The CDR3 is CASSPGFGSYNEQYF. The CDR3 coding sequence is TGTGCCAGCAGCCCCGGGTTCGGATCCTACAATGAGCAGTACTTC.

Concerning this clonotype itself: A much larger clone differs by one base, so this may be a read error. The V and J genes are TRBV15 and TRBJ2-5; 10 positions agree with TRBD2. The germline gives CDR1 LNHNV, CDR2 YYDKDF (reference sequence). Trimming cost V 0 bases and J 11 bases; bases outside gene matches: 12. This CDR3 is built from 16 residues. The CDR3 bases are TGTGCCACCAGCAGAGATCTAGCGGGGGTCGGGAGTGAGCAGTACTTC. Its translation is CATSRDLAGVGSEQYF.

The V call is TRBV9, the J call TRBJ2-5, with 8 bases that match TRBD1. The CDR3 is 16 amino acids. Germline CDR1 reads SGDLS; CDR2 reads YYNGEE. V was clipped by 2 bases and J by 4 bases; unmatched bases: 10. The CDR3 protein is CASSVTVSGGSETQYF. The CDR3, as DNA: TGTGCCAGCAGCGTCACCGTCTCAGGGGGCTCAGAGACCCAGTACTTC.

This clonotype was observed a few times. V is TRBV29-1 and J is TRBJ2-7, with 7 nucleotides matching TRBD1. Germline CDR1 reads SQVTM; CDR2 reads ANQGSEA. CDR3 size: 12 residues. The CDR3 region has the DNA TGCAGTGCTCACAGGGGAAGGGACGAGCAGTACTTC. It is translated as CSAHRGRDEQYF.

The chain uses TRBV7-3 and TRBJ1-1, with D possibly matching TRBD1 (6 bases). The germline CDR1 and CDR2 sequences are SGHTA and FQGTGA. This CDR3 contains 18 residues. V was clipped by 4 bases and J by 4 bases, with 25 bases between them. This chain's CDR3 is CASSSIPGAPWGSTEAFF. The CDR3 DNA sequence: TGTGCCAGCAGCTCGATCCCAGGGGCACCCTGGGGAAGCACTGAAGCTTTCTTT.

The genes are TRBV27 and TRBJ2-2; either TRBD1 or TRBD2 may supply D (5 bases each). Germline V gene data show CDR1 as MNHEY and CDR2 as SMNVEV (reference sequence). The length of the CDR3 is 14 residues. With 4 bases removed from V and 8 bases from J, the gap between germline ends came to 14 bases. The CDR3 loop is CASSWGRPAGELFF. The DNA of the CDR3 is TGTGCCAGCAGTTGGGGACGTCCTGCGGGGGAGCTGTTTTTT.

The chain carries TRBV12-3 or TRBV12-4 and TRBJ2-2; D is ambiguous. Trimming took 6 bases from V and 5 from J, leaving 7 bases between them. The CDR3 extends over 12 amino acids. This CDR3 is CASRGSTGELFF. CDR3 sequence (DNA): TGTGCCAGCAGGGGAAGTACCGGGGAGCTGTTTTTT.

In its sample, this clonotype was seen once. Sequence at one end of the junction differs from germline and may be a read error. The chain recombines TRBV12-3 or TRBV12-4 with TRBJ2-3; 7 nucleotides agree with TRBD1. CDR3 length equals 15 residues. CDR3 DNA sequence: TGTGCCAGCAGTTTGCAGGGGGTAAGAGCAGATGCGCAGTATTTT. Translated: CASSLQGVRADAQYF.

The chain combines TRBV30 with TRBJ1-5; D might be TRBD1 (6 bases). Looked up from germline, CDR1 is GTSNPN and CDR2 is SVGIG (reference sequence). The CDR3 totals 14 residues. Trimming removed 5 bases at V and 4 bases at J, with 15 bases between. CDR3 in amino acids: CAWSTGHTNQPQHF. Written as DNA, the CDR3 is TGTGCCTGGTCGACGGGACATACTAATCAGCCCCAGCATTTT.

As to this clonotype: A junction boundary mismatches the germline segment, possibly from a read error. The genes are TRBV3-1 and TRBJ2-2, with D tentatively TRBD1 or TRBD2 (5 bases each). This CDR3 spans 14 amino acids. Germline CDR1 is LGHDT and CDR2 is YNNKEL (reference sequence). This chain's CDR3 is CASSQGVRTGERFF. In nucleotides, the CDR3 is TGTGCCAGCAGCCAGGGGGTCCGGACCGGGGAGCGGTTTTTT.

In the case of this clonotype: One base away lies a much larger clone, so this may be a sequencing read error. The J gene is TRBJ2-5, the V gene TRBV4-1; 8 nucleotides agree with TRBD2. V dropped 0 bases and J dropped 6; count of bases not matched to a gene: 6. This CDR3 is built from 15 residues. The germline gives CDR1 MGHRA, CDR2 YSYEKL. This CDR3 is CASSQDGPGGKTQYF. For the CDR3, the DNA is TGCGCCAGCAGCCAAGATGGACCGGGGGGGAAGACCCAGTACTTC.

This clonotype showed up just a few times. J is TRBJ2-1 and V is TRBV7-2, with D tentatively TRBD2 (5 bases). The CDR3 sequence is 19 residues long. Germline V gene sequence: CDR1 SGHTA, CDR2 FQGNSA. Deletions cut 1 base from V and 0 bases from J, with 19 bases between. CDR3: CASSLDLRVTRNSYNEQFF. DNA of the CDR3: TGTGCCAGCAGCTTAGATTTGCGGGTGACCCGGAACTCCTACAATGAGCAGTTCTTC.

As to this clonotype: A much bigger clone sits one base away, suggesting this may be a read error. The V and J genes are TRBV5-1 and TRBJ1-5, with D unresolved. The germline gives CDR1 SGHRS, CDR2 YFSETQ. The CDR3 sequence is 15 residues long. Trimming took off 2 bases at V and 0 bases at J, with 9 bases between the two ends. CDR3 sequence reads: CASSLSGDSNQPQHF. For the CDR3, the DNA is TGCGCCAGCAGCTTAAGCGGGGATAGCAATCAGCCCCAGCATTTT. The variable domain in full, completed from reference TRBV5-1 and TRBJ1-5, reads KAGVTQTPRYLIKTRGQQVTLSCSPISGHRSVSWYQQTPGQGLQFLFEYFSETQRNKGNFPGRFSGRQFSNSRSEMNVSTLELGDSALYLCASSLSGDSNQPQHFGDGTRLSIL.

Many counts were recorded for this clonotype. The V and J genes are TRBV11-3 and TRBJ2-3, with D perhaps matching TRBD1 or TRBD2 (5 bases each). CDR3 length equals 13 residues. The V end lost 5 bases, the J end lost 8 bases, and 14 bases lay between the germline ends. CDR1 SGHNT and CDR2 YENEEA come from the germline V gene. This CDR3 is CASSPLPGGTQYF. CDR3 sequence (DNA): TGTGCCAGCAGCCCTCTACCTGGGGGTACGCAGTATTTT.

This clonotype was detected many times. The chain links TRBV20-1 to TRBJ2-3; D is possibly TRBD2 (6 bases). The CDR3 loop spans 12 amino acids. With 5 bases removed from V and 0 bases from J, the gap between germline ends came to 6 bases. In germline, CDR1 is DFQATT, CDR2 SNEGSKA (reference sequence). CDR3 sequence reads: CSAGGSTDTQYF. As DNA, the CDR3 is TGCAGTGCTGGGGGGAGCACAGATACGCAGTATTTT.